Listed below are T cell receptor beta chains from one sample, sequenced in a study of shared clonotypes between healthy human individuals. Produced via immunoSEQ multiplex PCR; TCRdb's table is partial and in-frame only. The data contain 950,000 to 1,100,000 clones, around three quarters of them seen just once; the ten biggest clones take up around 0.61%. Sequencing input: memory CD4+ T cells from PBMCs. The receptor source for this set is a man aged 18 to 35 in good health. Some clones in this sample may be carry-over from other donors' samples. Each CDR3 is given with its conserved first and last residue. Fields, in order: V gene, D gene, J gene, clone size, CDR3 DNA, CDR3 protein. The D gene is left open where the match is weak. The size field is filled for only some rows; it gives once, few, many or a size class.

TRBV29-1,TRBD1,TRBJ1-1,few,TGCAGCGTTTCTTGGACAGGGCCCACTGAAGCTTTCTTT,CSVSWTGPTEAFF
TRBV11-2,-,TRBJ2-7,once,TGTGCCAGCAGTTTGGCGGGATCCTCCTACGAGCAGTACTTC,CASSLAGSSYEQYF
TRBV28,-,TRBJ2-3,-,TGTGCCAGCCTCCCCAGGAGGGTGGCCACAGATACGCAGTATTTT,CASLPRRVATDTQYF
TRBV6-1,TRBD1,TRBJ1-3,-,TGTGCCCTAGGAGGACAGGGGTTTACTGGAAACACCATATATTTT,CALGGQGFTGNTIYF
TRBV6-1,-,TRBJ2-3,-,TGTGCCAGCAGTGGGCAGAGGAATACGCAGTATTTT,CASSGQRNTQYF
TRBV19,-,TRBJ1-2,once,TGTGCCAGTAGTACTGGGCCCGCCGGCTACACCTTC,CASSTGPAGYTF
TRBV9,TRBD2,TRBJ2-7,-,TGTGCCAGCAGCGCCGGAGCGGGAGCCCAGGGGGAGCAGTACTTC,CASSAGAGAQGEQYF
TRBV29-1,-,TRBJ2-1,-,TGCAGCGTTGTAAGTTGGAACAACAATGAGCAGTTCTTC,CSVVSWNNNEQFF
TRBV5-4,-,TRBJ1-5,-,TGTGCCAGCAGCCGGGGGTCCGATCAGCCCCAGCATTTT,CASSRGSDQPQHF
TRBV6-5,-,TRBJ2-3,-,TGTGCCAGCACCCGATTAAAGGGAGGCCGGGTCGCGCAGTATTTT,CASTRLKGGRVAQYF
TRBV15,-,TRBJ2-2,few,TGTGCCACCAGCAGGAGAGGGAACACCGGGGAGCTGTTTTTT,CATSRRGNTGELFF
TRBV25-1,-,TRBJ2-7,-,TGTGCCAGCAGCGACGGGGAGGTCCTAACCTACGAGCAGTACTTC,CASSDGEVLTYEQYF
TRBV29-1,TRBD2,TRBJ2-3,few,TGCAGCGTGTCCGGGACTAGCGGGAGGGCTAGCACAGATACGCAGTATTTT,CSVSGTSGRASTDTQYF
TRBV28,-,TRBJ2-1,-,TGTGCCAGCAGTTCCACGAGAAATTTGCGGGAGCAGTTCTTC,CASSSTRNLREQFF
TRBV5-1,TRBD1,TRBJ2-5,-,TGCGCCAGCAGCTTCCCCCCACTCCGGACAGGGGATTCGGTTGGAGAGACCCAGTACTTC,CASSFPPLRTGDSVGETQYF
TRBV5-4,TRBD1,TRBJ1-2,-,TGTGCCAGCAGCCCCCGGGACAGGGGATTTGGTGGCTACACCTTC,CASSPRDRGFGGYTF
TRBV6-5,-,TRBJ2-3,once,TGTGCCAGCAGTTACGCAGGGAGCACAGATACGCAGTATTTT,CASSYAGSTDTQYF
TRBV6-1,-,TRBJ1-2,-,TGTGCCAGCAGTCCTAGCCTAGTCTATGGCTACACCTTC,CASSPSLVYGYTF
TRBV7-2,-,TRBJ2-6,once,TGTGCCAGCAGCACAGGGTATACTGGGGCCAACGTCCTGACTTTC,CASSTGYTGANVLTF
TRBV6-1,-,TRBJ1-1,-,TGTGCCAGCAGTGAAGCGGGGGCGGACACTGAAGCTTTCTTT,CASSEAGADTEAFF
TRBV5-4,TRBD2,TRBJ2-5,-,TGTGCCAGCAGCCCCACCCTAAGCGGGAGGGGGGTGGAGACCCAGTACTTC,CASSPTLSGRGVETQYF
TRBV28,-,TRBJ2-5,-,TGTGCCAGCAGTACCCTTTCGGGCACGGGACAACCAGAGACCCAGTACTTC,CASSTLSGTGQPETQYF
TRBV5-1,TRBD2,TRBJ2-3,-,TGCGCCAGCACTACTAGCGGGAGGGGAGATACGCAGTATTTT,CASTTSGRGDTQYF
TRBV6-6,-,TRBJ2-7,-,TGTGCCAGCAGTTACTCACAGGGTAGGGACGAGCAGTACTTC,CASSYSQGRDEQYF
TRBV27,-,TRBJ2-7,once,TGTGCCAGCAGTCCCCCGTTTGGATACAGCGAATACTTC,CASSPPFGYSEYF
TRBV27,-,TRBJ2-7,few,TGTGCCAGCAGTCCCCGACGCGAGGCCTGGGGGGAGCAGTACTTC,CASSPRREAWGEQYF
TRBV29-1,-,TRBJ2-1,-,TGCAGCGTTCGTCTAGTCTCCAATGAGCAGTTCTTC,CSVRLVSNEQFF
TRBV18,-,TRBJ1-4,-,TGTGCCAGCTCATCCAAATACGCAGATGAAAAACTGTTTTTT,CASSSKYADEKLFF
TRBV2,TRBD1,TRBJ2-6,few,TGTGCCAGCAGTGAAGGACAGGGGAGAGGGTCTTTC,CASSEGQGRGSF
TRBV7-8,-,TRBJ1-5,-,TGTGCCAGCAGCACAGGACCTGGGGGGCATCAGCCCCAGCATTTT,CASSTGPGGHQPQHF
TRBV9,TRBD1,TRBJ1-5,-,TGTGCCAGCAGCGTATCCGGGACAGGGGTACAGCCCCAGCATTTT,CASSVSGTGVQPQHF
TRBV6-1,-,TRBJ2-7,-,TGTGCCAGCAGTGCGGACCTCAGACAGGTCTACGAGCAGTACTTC,CASSADLRQVYEQYF
TRBV4-3,TRBD2,TRBJ2-3,-,TGCGCCAGCAGCCAAGAAGCGGGGGCAGATACGCAGTATTTT,CASSQEAGADTQYF
TRBV5-1,-,TRBJ2-3,-,TGCGCCAGCAGCTTGACAGGCCCATTGGTGGATACGCAGTATTTT,CASSLTGPLVDTQYF
TRBV27,-,TRBJ2-6,few,TGTGCCAGCAGCCTTTGGGGGTCTGGGGCCAACGTCCTGACTTTC,CASSLWGSGANVLTF
TRBV29-1,-,TRBJ1-1,-,TGCAGCGTGGGCCCCCAGAGTAACACTGAAGCTTTCTTT,CSVGPQSNTEAFF
TRBV29-1,TRBD1,TRBJ1-2,-,TGCAGCGTTGAAGATCGAGGGACAGCGAAAGGCTACACCTTC,CSVEDRGTAKGYTF
TRBV28,TRBD1,TRBJ2-1,few,TGTGCCAGTCGCTTGGACAGGGGCCCCTACAATGAGCAGTTCTTC,CASRLDRGPYNEQFF
TRBV27,TRBD1,TRBJ2-4,-,TGTGCCAGCAAAGACAGGGGGCGATACATTCAGTACTTC,CASKDRGRYIQYF
TRBV29-1,-,TRBJ2-7,few,-,CSVEVGTGTRAF
TRBV2,-,TRBJ1-6,-,TGTGCCAGCAGCTACTCCAGGCCAGGGAATAATTCACCCCTCCACTTT,CASSYSRPGNNSPLHF
TRBV30,-,TRBJ2-7,-,TGTGCCTGGAGTCCGGGACATGGGTACGAGCAGTACTTC,CAWSPGHGYEQYF
TRBV2,-,TRBJ1-5,-,TGTGCCAGCAGAGCGGACGGACCCAATCAGCCCCAGCATTTT,CASRADGPNQPQHF
TRBV30,TRBD1,TRBJ2-1,many,TGTGCCTGGGACAGGGGAACCTACAATGAGCAGTTCTTC,CAWDRGTYNEQFF
TRBV7-3,TRBD2,TRBJ2-5,few,TGTGCCAGCAGCTCGACCGGGACTAGCGCCGAGACCCAGTACTTC,CASSSTGTSAETQYF